This TCR beta chain was retrieved from a study of blood T cell repertoires in COVID-19. In the original processing: Estimation of nucleated cell counts relied on the amplification of reference gene primers. Method: immunoSEQ multiplex PCR; TCRdb's copy keeps in-frame clones and lacks some. From that table come the V and J calls and clone size; the DNA was used to work out D and trimming. The sample has about 120,000 clones; around 76% are singletons. Looked up from germline, CDR1 is SGHRS and CDR2 is YFSETQ. The CDR3 consists of 16 residues. Trimming took 0 bases from V and 4 from J, leaving 14 bases between them.

This clonotype was obtained from a man aged 70-80 years with acute or convalescent COVID-19. Input material: peripheral blood. The chain uses TRBV5-1 and TRBJ1-3; D gene ambiguous. The CDR3 region is CASSLASGGYGNTIYF. CDR3 nucleotide sequence: TGCGCCAGCAGCTTGGCCTCGGGAGGGTACGGAAACACCATATATTTT.